The 17 T cell receptor beta chains given below trace back to one sample, sequenced in a study of T cells expressing NK-cell markers. TCRdb re-called the 5' RACE reads; one entry per CDR3 protein, DNA not given. The sample has approximately 150,000 distinct CDR3 sequences; the top ten hold about 18%. Sequenced: blood T cells: a sorted CD56 or NKG2C T cell subset, CD4+ or CD8+ T cells, or bulk PBMC T cells (not recorded which). The receptors come from a woman aged 18-70 years in good health.

The rearrangement joins TRBV12-3 or TRBV12-4 to TRBJ2-3; TCRdb's D call of TRBD1 is untestable without DNA. The CDR3 covers 14 residues. CDR3 sequence reads: CASSLTGGSDTQYF.

The V call is TRBV20-1, the J call TRBJ2-3; no DNA is available, so the TRBD1 call from TCRdb remains unchecked. Germline V lookup: CDR1 DFQATT, CDR2 SNEGSKA (reference sequence). This CDR3 is built from 11 residues. CDR3 in amino acids: CSAEGADTQYF.

The chain has TRBV7-3 and TRBJ1-3; TCRdb selects TRBD1, and the lack of DNA leaves this call unchecked. This CDR3 comprises 15 residues. CDR1 SGHTA and CDR2 FQGTGA come from the germline V gene. This chain's CDR3 is CASSLSTGLGNTIYF.

CDR3 region: CASRTDRGETEAFF. J is TRBJ1-1 and V is TRBV12-3 or TRBV12-4; TCRdb lists TRBD1, though no DNA is available to test this call. The CDR3 sequence is 14 residues long.

The gene calls are TRBV5-1 and TRBJ2-3; TCRdb outputs TRBD1, but without DNA this stays unchecked. Per the germline V gene, CDR1 is SGHRS and CDR2 is YFSETQ. CDR3 length: 16 residues. CDR3 residues: CASSLGWTGAGDTQYF.

The J gene is TRBJ2-7, the V gene TRBV28; the D call of TRBD1 rests on TCRdb alone, since no DNA is present to check it. The CDR3 sequence is 14 residues long. CDR1 MDHEN and CDR2 SYDVKM come from the germline V gene. CDR3 residues: CASSPGGNNDEQYF.

The rearrangement links TRBV20-1 to TRBJ1-1; TCRdb proposes TRBD1, but this gene call is untestable without DNA. Germline CDR1 is DFQATT and CDR2 is SNEGSKA (reference sequence). This CDR3 is built from 14 residues. CDR3 amino acids: CSASRQGGNTEAFF.

The rearrangement links TRBV7-7 to TRBJ1-1. Per the germline V gene, CDR1 is SSHAT and CDR2 is FNYEAQ (reference sequence). The length of the CDR3 is 13 residues. CDR3: CASSLDRNTEAFF.

The chain combines TRBV18 with TRBJ2-2; TCRdb gives TRBD1 as the D gene, but with no DNA this cannot be confirmed. The germline gives CDR1 KGHSH, CDR2 LQKENI. The CDR3 spans 16 residues. CDR3: CASSPPYPGATGELFF.

The chain joins TRBV7-8 to TRBJ1-2; TCRdb's assignment of TRBD1 cannot be checked, as there is no DNA. From germline, CDR1 is SGHVS and CDR2 FQNEAQ. The CDR3 extends over 14 amino acids. This chain's CDR3 is CASSLAGTPYGYTF.

The chain recombines TRBV11-2 with TRBJ2-3; the TCRdb call, TRBD1, lacks DNA for checking. Germline-derived CDR1 and CDR2 are SGHAT and FQNNGV. The CDR3 is made up of 15 amino acids. This CDR3 reads CASSLAQGAFDTQYF.

The V call is TRBV11-3, the J call TRBJ2-3; TCRdb picks TRBD1, but there is no DNA to check that call. The length of the CDR3 is 13 residues. Germline V lookup: CDR1 SGHNT, CDR2 YENEEA. CDR3 amino acids: CASSPVEGGTQYF.

The CDR3: CASSLSRDSPLHF. The chain combines TRBV7-3 with TRBJ1-6. The CDR3 has 13 residues. CDR1 and CDR2 (germline): SGHTA, FQGTGA.

The chain uses TRBV5-1 and TRBJ2-3; the TCRdb call, TRBD1, lacks DNA for checking. The CDR3 is made up of 16 amino acids. Germline CDR1 reads SGHRS; CDR2 reads YFSETQ. The CDR3 region is CASSGGTGGSTDTQYF.

V and J are TRBV9 and TRBJ2-7. CDR3 length equals 13 residues. Germline-derived CDR1 and CDR2 are SGDLS and YYNGEE. CDR3 amino acids: CASSVDGVREQYF.

The rearrangement links TRBV28 to TRBJ2-1. Germline CDR1 MDHEN, CDR2 SYDVKM. CDR3 size: 13 residues. CDR3 loop: CASRHRFVGEQFF.

The CDR3 protein is CASSPVGVSTDTQYF. J is TRBJ2-3 and V is TRBV7-3; TCRdb outputs TRBD1, but without DNA this stays unchecked. Germline CDR1 SGHTA, CDR2 FQGTGA. The CDR3 is 15 residues long.